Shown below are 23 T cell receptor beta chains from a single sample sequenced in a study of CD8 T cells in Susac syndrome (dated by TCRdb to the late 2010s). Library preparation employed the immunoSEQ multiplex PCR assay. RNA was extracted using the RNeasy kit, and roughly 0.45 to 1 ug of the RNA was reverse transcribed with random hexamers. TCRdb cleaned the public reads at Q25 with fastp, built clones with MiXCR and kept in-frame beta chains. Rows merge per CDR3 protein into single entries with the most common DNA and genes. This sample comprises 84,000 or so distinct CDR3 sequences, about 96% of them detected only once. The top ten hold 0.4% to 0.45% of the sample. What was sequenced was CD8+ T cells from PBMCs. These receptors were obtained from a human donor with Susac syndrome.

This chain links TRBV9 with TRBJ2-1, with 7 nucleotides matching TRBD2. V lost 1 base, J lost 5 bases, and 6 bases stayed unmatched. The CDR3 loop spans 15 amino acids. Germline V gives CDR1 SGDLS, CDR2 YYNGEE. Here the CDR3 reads CASSVRSGTHNEQFF. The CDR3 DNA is TGTGCCAGCAGCGTAAGGAGCGGGACTCACAATGAGCAGTTCTTC.

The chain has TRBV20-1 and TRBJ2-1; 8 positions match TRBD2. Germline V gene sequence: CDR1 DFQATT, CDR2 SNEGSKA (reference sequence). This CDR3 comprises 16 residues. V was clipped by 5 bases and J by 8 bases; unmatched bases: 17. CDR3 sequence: CSAYGSGSSLSDEQFF. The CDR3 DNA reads TGCAGTGCTTACGGGAGCGGGAGTTCCCTTAGCGATGAGCAGTTCTTC.

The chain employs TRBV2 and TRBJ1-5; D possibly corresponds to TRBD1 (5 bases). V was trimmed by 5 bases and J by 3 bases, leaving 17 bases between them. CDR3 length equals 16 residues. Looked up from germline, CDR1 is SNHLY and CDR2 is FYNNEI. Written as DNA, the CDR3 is TGTGCCAGCAGTCGGGACGGCGGGGCCCTCAATCAGCCCCAGCATTTT. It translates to CASSRDGGALNQPQHF.

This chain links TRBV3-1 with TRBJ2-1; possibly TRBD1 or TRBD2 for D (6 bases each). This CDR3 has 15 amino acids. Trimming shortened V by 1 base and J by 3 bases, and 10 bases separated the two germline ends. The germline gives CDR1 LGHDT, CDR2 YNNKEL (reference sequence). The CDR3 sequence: CASSQGRGHYNEQFF. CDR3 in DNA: TGTGCCAGCAGCCAAGGGCGGGGACACTACAATGAGCAGTTCTTC.

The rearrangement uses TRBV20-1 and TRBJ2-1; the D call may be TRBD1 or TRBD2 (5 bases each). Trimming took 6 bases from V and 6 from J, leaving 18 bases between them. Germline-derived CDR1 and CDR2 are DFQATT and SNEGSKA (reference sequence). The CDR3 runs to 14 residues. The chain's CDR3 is CSAPGPDILNEQFF. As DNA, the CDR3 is TGCAGTGCCCCGGGACCCGATATCCTCAATGAGCAGTTCTTC.

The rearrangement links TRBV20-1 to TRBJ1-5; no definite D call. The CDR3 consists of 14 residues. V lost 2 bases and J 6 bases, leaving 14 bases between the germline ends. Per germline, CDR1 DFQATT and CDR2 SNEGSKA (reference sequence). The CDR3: CSARMGVGIQPQHF. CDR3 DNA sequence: TGCAGTGCTAGAATGGGTGTAGGGATTCAGCCCCAGCATTTT.

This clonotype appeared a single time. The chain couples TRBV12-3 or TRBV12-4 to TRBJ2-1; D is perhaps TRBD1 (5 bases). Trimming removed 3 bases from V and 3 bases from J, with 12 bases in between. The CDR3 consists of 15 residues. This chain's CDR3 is CASSLPGSNYNEQFF. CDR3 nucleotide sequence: TGTGCCAGCAGTTTGCCAGGGTCAAACTACAATGAGCAGTTCTTC.

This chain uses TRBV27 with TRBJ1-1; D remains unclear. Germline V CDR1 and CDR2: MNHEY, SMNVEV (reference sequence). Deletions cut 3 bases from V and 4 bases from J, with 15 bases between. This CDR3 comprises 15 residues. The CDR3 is CASSLGPERVTEAFF. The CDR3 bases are TGTGCCAGCAGTTTGGGCCCAGAGAGGGTCACTGAAGCTTTCTTT.

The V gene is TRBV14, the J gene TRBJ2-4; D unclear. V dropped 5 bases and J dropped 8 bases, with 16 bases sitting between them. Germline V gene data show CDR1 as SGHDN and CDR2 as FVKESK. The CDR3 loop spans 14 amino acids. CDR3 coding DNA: TGTGCCAGCAGCGGTCTTGGTGGTGTTGACATTCAGTACTTC. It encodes CASSGLGGVDIQYF.

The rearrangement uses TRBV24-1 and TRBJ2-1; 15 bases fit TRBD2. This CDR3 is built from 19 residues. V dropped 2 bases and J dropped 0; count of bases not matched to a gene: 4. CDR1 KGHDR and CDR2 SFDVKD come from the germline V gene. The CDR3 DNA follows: TGTGCCACCAGTGATTCCGGACTAGCGGGGGGGAGCTCCTACAATGAGCAGTTCTTC. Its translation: CATSDSGLAGGSSYNEQFF.

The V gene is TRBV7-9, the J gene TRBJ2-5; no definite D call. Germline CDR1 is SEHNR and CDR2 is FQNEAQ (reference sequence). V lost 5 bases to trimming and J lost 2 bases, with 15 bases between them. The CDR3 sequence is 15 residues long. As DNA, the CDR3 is TGTGCCAGCAGCCCCAGACTGCTAGGTCAAGAGACCCAGTACTTC. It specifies CASSPRLLGQETQYF.

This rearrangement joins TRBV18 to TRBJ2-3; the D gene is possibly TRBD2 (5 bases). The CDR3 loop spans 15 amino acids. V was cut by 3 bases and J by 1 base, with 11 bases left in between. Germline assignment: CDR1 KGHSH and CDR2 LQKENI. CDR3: CASSPGETGTDTQYF. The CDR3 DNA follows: TGTGCCAGCTCACCCGGGGAGACGGGCACAGATACGCAGTATTTT.

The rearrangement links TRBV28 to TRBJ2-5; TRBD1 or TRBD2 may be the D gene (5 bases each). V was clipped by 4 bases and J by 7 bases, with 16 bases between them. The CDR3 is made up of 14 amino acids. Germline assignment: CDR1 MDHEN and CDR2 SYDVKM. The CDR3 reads CASSSPDSGATQYF. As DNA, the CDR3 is TGTGCCAGCAGTTCGCCTGACAGCGGTGCGACCCAGTACTTC.

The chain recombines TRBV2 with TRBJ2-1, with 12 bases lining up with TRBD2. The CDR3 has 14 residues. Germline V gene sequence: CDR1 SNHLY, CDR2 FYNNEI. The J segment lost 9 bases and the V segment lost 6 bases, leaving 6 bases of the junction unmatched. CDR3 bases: TGTGCCAGCAGCCTAGCGGGGGGGCCGATTGAGCAGTTCTTC. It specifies CASSLAGGPIEQFF.

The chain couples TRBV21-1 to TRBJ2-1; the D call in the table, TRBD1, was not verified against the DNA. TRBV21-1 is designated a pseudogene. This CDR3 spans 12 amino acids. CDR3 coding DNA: TGTGCCAGCAAGGGGGGGGATAATGAGCAGTTCTTC. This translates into CASKGGDNEQFF.

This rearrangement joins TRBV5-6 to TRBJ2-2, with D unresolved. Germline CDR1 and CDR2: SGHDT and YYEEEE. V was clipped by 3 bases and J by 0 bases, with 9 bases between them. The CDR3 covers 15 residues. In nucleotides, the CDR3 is TGTGCCAGCAGCTGGATAAACGCGAACACCGGGGAGCTGTTTTTT. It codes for CASSWINANTGELFF. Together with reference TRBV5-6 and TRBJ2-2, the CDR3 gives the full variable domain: DAGVTQSPTHLIKTRGQQVTLRCSPKSGHDTVSWYQQALGQGPQFIFQYYEEEERQRGNFPDRFSGHQFPNYSSELNVNALLLGDSALYLCASSWINANTGELFFGEGSRLTVL.

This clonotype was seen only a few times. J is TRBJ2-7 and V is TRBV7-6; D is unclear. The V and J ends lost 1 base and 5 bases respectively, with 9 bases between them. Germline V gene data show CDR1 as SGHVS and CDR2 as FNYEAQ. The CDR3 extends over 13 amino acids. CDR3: CASSLGVGNEQYF. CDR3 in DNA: TGTGCCAGCAGCTTAGGTGTGGGGAACGAGCAGTACTTC.

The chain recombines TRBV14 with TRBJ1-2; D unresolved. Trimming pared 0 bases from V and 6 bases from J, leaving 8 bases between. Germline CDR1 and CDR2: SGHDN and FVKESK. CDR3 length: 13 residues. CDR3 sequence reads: CASSQDWTDGYTF. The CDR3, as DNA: TGTGCCAGCAGCCAAGATTGGACCGATGGCTACACCTTC.

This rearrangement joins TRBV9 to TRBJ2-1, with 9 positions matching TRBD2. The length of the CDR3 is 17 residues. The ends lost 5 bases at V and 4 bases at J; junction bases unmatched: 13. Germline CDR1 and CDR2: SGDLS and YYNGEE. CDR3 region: CASSHPLGTSSYNEQFF. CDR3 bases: TGTGCCAGCAGTCACCCCTTGGGGACTAGCAGTTACAATGAGCAGTTCTTC.

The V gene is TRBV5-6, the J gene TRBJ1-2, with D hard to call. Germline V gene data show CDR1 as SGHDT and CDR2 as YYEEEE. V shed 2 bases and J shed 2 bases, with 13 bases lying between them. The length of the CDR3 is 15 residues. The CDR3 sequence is CASSLPGWANYGYTF. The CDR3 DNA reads TGTGCCAGCAGCTTACCCGGTTGGGCCAACTATGGCTACACCTTC. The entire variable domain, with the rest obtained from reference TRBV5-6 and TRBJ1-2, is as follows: DAGVTQSPTHLIKTRGQQVTLRCSPKSGHDTVSWYQQALGQGPQFIFQYYEEEERQRGNFPDRFSGHQFPNYSSELNVNALLLGDSALYLCASSLPGWANYGYTFGSGTRLTVV.

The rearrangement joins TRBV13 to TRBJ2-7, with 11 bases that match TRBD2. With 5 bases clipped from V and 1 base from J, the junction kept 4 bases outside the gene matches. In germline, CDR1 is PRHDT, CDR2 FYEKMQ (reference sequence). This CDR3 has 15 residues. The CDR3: CASSIGTSGSYEQYF. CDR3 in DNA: TGTGCCAGCAGCATCGGGACTAGCGGTTCCTACGAGCAGTACTTC. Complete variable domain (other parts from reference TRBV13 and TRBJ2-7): AAGVIQSPRHLIKEKRETATLKCYPIPRHDTVYWYQQGPGQDPQFLISFYEKMQSDKGSIPDRFSAQQFSDYHSELNMSSLELGDSALYFCASSIGTSGSYEQYFGPGTRLTVT.

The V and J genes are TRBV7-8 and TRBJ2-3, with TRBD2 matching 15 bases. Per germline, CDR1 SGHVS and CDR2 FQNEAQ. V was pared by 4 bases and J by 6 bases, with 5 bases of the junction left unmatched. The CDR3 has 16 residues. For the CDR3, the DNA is TGTGCCAGCAGCTCGGGGACTAGCGGGAGGCTTGATACGCAGTATTTT. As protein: CASSSGTSGRLDTQYF.

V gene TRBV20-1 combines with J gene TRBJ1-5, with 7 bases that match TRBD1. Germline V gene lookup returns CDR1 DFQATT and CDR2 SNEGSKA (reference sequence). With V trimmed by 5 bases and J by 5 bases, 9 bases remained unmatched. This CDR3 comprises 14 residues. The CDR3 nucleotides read TGCAGTGCTGGCCACTGGGACAGCCATCAGCCCCAGCATTTT. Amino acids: CSAGHWDSHQPQHF.